This TCR beta chain was sequenced for a study of shared clonotypes between healthy human individuals. V trimming: 1 base; J trimming: 4 bases; junction bases outside the gene matches: 8. The CDR3 spans 17 residues. Germline V gene lookup returns CDR1 LNHDA and CDR2 SQIVND (reference sequence). Bulk PBMC genomic DNA spanned ten immunoSEQ deep plates. Produced via immunoSEQ multiplex PCR; TCRdb's table is partial and in-frame only. The table records about 480,000 clones, roughly 85% of them present only once. The specimen sequenced was PBMCs. The TCR originated in a woman aged 40 to 55 in good health. Some clones in this sample may be carry-over from other donors' samples. This rearrangement joins TRBV19 to TRBJ2-2; TRBD2 aligns across 8 bases. The CDR3 is CASSIVPRLASTGELFF. The CDR3 DNA reads TGTGCCAGTAGTATAGTTCCCCGACTAGCGAGCACCGGGGAGCTGTTTTTT.